One sample yielded the 16 T cell receptor beta chains listed below, sequenced in a study of blood T cell repertoires in COVID-19. Measured with immunoSEQ multiplex PCR; TCRdb has only the in-frame clones, and not every one. This sample has fewer than 300,000 clones, with approximately 82% found just once. Sequencing was performed on PBMCs or T cells enriched from blood (not recorded which). These TCRs come from a man aged 40-55 years who had been exposed to COVID-19.

The gene calls are TRBV27 and TRBJ1-2; weak D call: TRBD1 (6 bases). Germline V CDR1 and CDR2: MNHEY, SMNVEV (reference sequence). The CDR3 is 18 amino acids. V gave up 2 bases and J gave up 1 base, with 20 bases separating them. Written as DNA, the CDR3 is TGTGCCAGCAGTTTACGGCCGGGACAACAAAGCTTTAACTATGGCTACACCTTC. It encodes CASSLRPGQQSFNYGYTF.

CDR3 sequence: CASSGGSFGYTF. The DNA of the CDR3 is TGTGCCAGCTCAGGGGGTTCTTTTGGCTACACCTTC. The gene calls are TRBV7-9 and TRBJ1-2, with 7 nucleotides matching TRBD1. The germline gives CDR1 SEHNR, CDR2 FQNEAQ (reference sequence). V dropped 8 bases and J dropped 7; count of bases not matched to a gene: 7. The CDR3 runs 12 residues.

This chain uses TRBV5-5 with TRBJ2-1; unclear D gene. V was pared by 1 base and J by 6 bases, with 11 bases between. The CDR3 is 14 residues long. Germline loops: CDR1 SGHKS, CDR2 YYEKEE (reference sequence). CDR3 region: CASSLLSERNEQFF. In DNA, the CDR3 is TGTGCCAGCAGCTTGCTTTCAGAACGCAATGAGCAGTTCTTC.

DNA of the CDR3: TGTGCCATCAGTGAGTCCCGGGGATTGGGGGGCACTGAAGCTTTCTTT. Translation gives CAISESRGLGGTEAFF. The chain is built from TRBV10-3 and TRBJ1-1, with a tentative D call TRBD1 (5 bases). V lost 0 bases to trimming and J lost 4 bases, with 15 bases between them. In germline, CDR1 is ENHRY, CDR2 SYGVKD. The CDR3 is 16 residues long.

J is TRBJ2-1 and V is TRBV24-1; a possible D gene is TRBD2 (5 bases). The CDR3 spans 13 residues. CDR1 and CDR2 (germline): KGHDR, SFDVKD. V lost 7 bases and J 7 bases, leaving 13 bases between the germline ends. In DNA form, the CDR3 reads TGTGCCACCAGCAGAGGAGGCGTTAATGAGCAGTTCTTC. It codes for CATSRGGVNEQFF.

V gene TRBV5-8 combines with J gene TRBJ1-2; the match to TRBD1 covers 8 bases. The CDR3 is 13 residues long. The V and J ends lost 2 bases and 13 bases, in that order; junction bases with no gene match: 10. Germline CDR1 reads SGHTS; CDR2 reads YDEGEE. Here the CDR3 reads CASSFSLRQGITF. Here the CDR3 DNA reads TGTGCCAGCAGCTTCTCCTTAAGACAGGGGATCACCTTC.

The chain couples TRBV7-2 to TRBJ1-2; the match to TRBD1 covers 12 bases. Germline-derived CDR1 and CDR2 are SGHTA and FQGNSA. After removal of 4 bases from V and 8 bases from J, the junction contained 5 bases not matched to a gene. The CDR3 totals 14 residues. CDR3 DNA: TGTGCCAGCAGCTGGGGACAGGGGGCAAGGGGCTACACCTTC. The encoded protein is CASSWGQGARGYTF.

The V and J genes are TRBV5-5 and TRBJ1-4; 7 nucleotides agree with TRBD1. This CDR3 has 14 residues. Germline V gives CDR1 SGHKS, CDR2 YYEKEE (reference sequence). Trimming at V came to 0 bases and at J to 8 bases, leaving 4 bases not matched to a gene. The CDR3 DNA reads TGTGCCAGCAGCTTGGGTGACAGGGTCGAAAAACTGTTTTTT. It translates to CASSLGDRVEKLFF.

The chain links TRBV2 to TRBJ1-6; 9 nucleotides line up with TRBD1. CDR1 SNHLY and CDR2 FYNNEI come from the germline V gene. With V trimmed by 5 bases and J by 8 bases, 4 bases remained unmatched. The CDR3 runs 14 residues. This chain's CDR3 is CASSRTGVDSPLHF. The CDR3 bases are TGTGCCAGCAGTAGGACAGGGGTGGATTCACCCCTCCACTTT.

This clone was detected only once. The V gene is TRBV3-1 (or the pseudogene TRBV3-2), the J gene TRBJ1-2; D possibly corresponds to TRBD1 (5 bases). Germline V CDR1 and CDR2: LGHDT, YNNKEL (reference sequence). CDR3 size: 14 residues. Trimming took 7 bases from V and 6 from J, leaving 18 bases between them. The CDR3 bases are TGTGCCAGCACCTCGACAGTCAATGGGGATGGCTACACCTTC. Amino acid sequence: CASTSTVNGDGYTF.

The V gene is TRBV7-9, the J gene TRBJ1-3; unclear D gene. Trimming took off 3 bases at V and 2 bases at J, with 5 bases between the two ends. The CDR3 is made up of 13 amino acids. Germline values: CDR1 SEHNR, CDR2 FQNEAQ (reference sequence). The CDR3 reads CASSFSTGNTIYF. CDR3 in DNA: TGTGCCAGCAGCTTCAGTACTGGAAACACCATATATTTT.

This clone was picked up one time. This chain joins TRBV9 and TRBJ2-1; 10 bases align to TRBD2. Germline V lookup: CDR1 SGDLS, CDR2 YYNGEE. The junction had 4 bases not matched to a gene; V was cut back by 4 bases and J by 6 bases. The CDR3 is 14 residues long. Written as DNA, the CDR3 is TGTGCCAGCAGCATCGGACTAGCGGCCAATGAGCAGTTCTTC. It encodes CASSIGLAANEQFF.

Written as DNA, the CDR3 is TGTGCCAGCTCACCCATTCGGACTAGCGGGAGGGCCTGGTACAATGAGCAGTTCTTC. Translated, it gives CASSPIRTSGRAWYNEQFF. The chain joins TRBV18 to TRBJ2-1, with 15 bases identical to TRBD2. CDR3 length: 19 amino acids. Unmatched junction bases numbered 10, after V lost 3 bases and J lost 4 bases. Germline V gene lookup returns CDR1 KGHSH and CDR2 LQKENI.

V and J are TRBV5-6 and TRBJ2-7; TRBD2 is a possible D gene (5 bases). The germline V gene encodes CDR1 SGHDT and CDR2 YYEEEE. V lost 5 bases, J lost 3 bases, and 12 bases lay in between. The CDR3 length is 13 residues. Written as DNA, the CDR3 is TGTGCCAGCAGGCGGGCAGATGTCTACGAGCAGTACTTC. Protein sequence: CASRRADVYEQYF.

The chain carries TRBV7-2 and TRBJ2-1; 9 bases are a match to TRBD2. The CDR3 consists of 15 residues. CDR1 is SGHTA and CDR2 is FQGNSA in the germline V gene. The V and J ends lost 5 bases and 6 bases, in that order; junction bases with no gene match: 8. The CDR3 nucleotides are TGTGCCAGCAGCCAACTGGGCGGGAGGGTCAATGAGCAGTTCTTC. The encoded protein is CASSQLGGRVNEQFF.

The chain joins TRBV19 to TRBJ2-2, with D unresolved. The CDR3 consists of 15 residues. Germline loops: CDR1 LNHDA, CDR2 SQIVND (reference sequence). Trimming took off 5 bases at V and 2 bases at J, with 12 bases between the two ends. The CDR3 spells CASSSGPVNTGELFF. For the CDR3, the DNA is TGTGCCAGTAGTTCAGGTCCGGTTAACACCGGGGAGCTGTTTTTT.